This entry lists 11 T cell receptor beta chains sequenced from one sample in a study of cytomegalovirus exposure and HLA in healthy donors. In the PCR, 60 Vbeta and 13 Jbeta primers were used. The data were produced by immunoSEQ multiplex PCR, yet TCRdb's version contains in-frame clones alone and is incomplete. The sample yields more than 150,000 clones, just under 80% seen once. Sequencing used PBMCs. The receptors here all came from a woman aged 45-59 years in good health and CMV-seropositive.

The gene calls are TRBV7-3 and TRBJ2-3; D is uncertain. The CDR3 has 12 amino acids. V lost 5 bases, J lost 2 bases, and 5 bases lay in between. Germline CDR1 and CDR2: SGHTA and FQGTGA. CDR3 sequence: CASSTNTDTQYF. CDR3 coding DNA: TGTGCCAGCAGCACTAACACAGATACGCAGTATTTT.

This clone was seen a single time. This sample also contains other DNA sequences that code for the same CDR3. The chain joins TRBV10-3 to TRBJ2-5; the D gene is possibly TRBD2 (7 bases). CDR3 size: 14 residues. Germline V gene data show CDR1 as ENHRY and CDR2 as SYGVKD. V gave up 6 bases and J gave up 1 base, with 12 bases separating them. The CDR3 nucleotides are TGTGCCATCAGCGAACGGGGGGCCCAAGAGACCCAGTACTTC. This translates into CAISERGAQETQYF.

This clone was observed a single time. The J gene is TRBJ1-2, the V gene TRBV7-6, with D hard to call. There are 14 residues in the CDR3. V dropped 1 base and J dropped 4 bases, with 10 bases sitting between them. The germline CDR1 and CDR2 sequences are SGHVS and FNYEAQ. The CDR3 protein is CASSLGIASYGYTF. In DNA form, the CDR3 reads TGTGCCAGCAGCTTAGGAATTGCGTCCTATGGCTACACCTTC.

The chain recombines TRBV19 with TRBJ1-2, with 8 bases identical to TRBD1. V lost 4 bases to trimming and J lost 6 bases; unmatched junction nucleotides: 10. The germline gives CDR1 LNHDA, CDR2 SQIVND (reference sequence). The CDR3 covers 15 residues. The CDR3 loop is CASSTTGTGANGYTF. Written as DNA, the CDR3 is TGTGCCAGTAGTACCACCGGGACAGGAGCGAATGGCTACACCTTC.

The V call is TRBV13, the J call TRBJ1-1; the match to TRBD1 covers 7 bases. V was pared by 3 bases and J by 6 bases, with 7 bases of the junction left unmatched. This CDR3 comprises 14 residues. CDR1 is PRHDT and CDR2 is FYEKMQ in the germline V gene (reference sequence). The CDR3 region has the DNA TGTGCCAGCAGCTTCAGGGGGGAAGGCCCTGAAGCTTTCTTT. It codes for CASSFRGEGPEAFF.

A single count supports this clone. V usage is TRBV7-8 and J usage is TRBJ2-7, with 10 positions matching TRBD1. This CDR3 comprises 13 residues. CDR1 and CDR2 from the germline V gene are SGHVS and FQNEAQ. V shed 5 bases, J shed 5 bases, and the junction held 3 bases outside the gene matches. This chain's CDR3 is CASSRDRGHEQYF. CDR3 sequence (DNA): TGTGCCAGCAGCCGAGACAGGGGGCACGAGCAGTACTTC. The whole variable domain, remainder taken from reference TRBV7-8 and TRBJ2-7, is GAGVSQSPRYKVAKRGQDVALRCDPISGHVSLFWYQQALGQGPEFLTYFQNEAQLDKSGLPSDRFFAERPEGSVSTLKIQRTQQEDSAVYLCASSRDRGHEQYFGPGTRLTVT.

The chain uses TRBV5-1 and TRBJ2-7, with D maybe TRBD1 (5 bases). V was cut by 1 base and J by 3 bases, with 11 bases left in between. There are 14 residues in the CDR3. The germline gives CDR1 SGHRS, CDR2 YFSETQ. CDR3 residues: CASSLLPQDYEQYF. The CDR3 nucleotides are TGCGCCAGCAGCTTGTTACCACAGGACTACGAGCAGTACTTC.

The chain uses TRBV2 and TRBJ1-1, with D possibly TRBD1 on 5 matching bases. Per germline, CDR1 SNHLY and CDR2 FYNNEI. V was trimmed by 6 bases and J by 4 bases, leaving 12 bases between them. This CDR3 has 13 residues. The CDR3 DNA reads TGTGCCAGCAGCGGGGGACGGCTCACTGAAGCTTTCTTT. This gives the protein CASSGGRLTEAFF.

The rearrangement links TRBV5-1 to TRBJ2-3; 8 nucleotides agree with TRBD2. The germline CDR1 and CDR2 sequences are SGHRS and YFSETQ. Trimming cost V 7 bases and J 5 bases; bases outside gene matches: 9. CDR3 size: 14 residues. CDR3 sequence reads: CASAHGRVEDTQYF. CDR3 DNA: TGCGCCAGCGCGCACGGGAGGGTGGAAGATACGCAGTATTTT.

There are a few counts of this clone. V gene TRBV5-1 combines with J gene TRBJ2-7; no clear D. The V and J ends lost 3 bases and 4 bases respectively, with 11 bases between them. The CDR3 has 13 residues. Germline CDR1 is SGHRS and CDR2 is YFSETQ. CDR3 sequence: CASSSTDKYEQYF. The CDR3 DNA reads as TGCGCCAGCAGCTCCACAGACAAATACGAGCAGTACTTC.

The chain is built from TRBV2 and TRBJ2-7; D might be TRBD1 (6 bases). CDR3 length equals 15 residues. Germline loops: CDR1 SNHLY, CDR2 FYNNEI. Trimming pared 2 bases from V and 5 bases from J, leaving 16 bases between. CDR3 region: CASSERYREQNEQYF. The CDR3, as DNA: TGTGCCAGCAGTGAAAGGTACAGGGAACAGAACGAGCAGTACTTC.